These 25 T cell receptor beta chains were sequenced from one sample in a study of vaccination and CD4 T cells after COVID-19 (dated by TCRdb to the early 2020s). According to the study, the label for this sample's treatment or condition signals: roughly ten-day PBMC culture with coronavirus spike peptide pools or control peptides (ViraFEST assay). Libraries were prepared through PCR. TCRdb records Illumina iSeq 100 as the sequencer. DNA from cultured CD4+ T cells was subjected to TCR sequencing with the Oncomine TCR Beta short-read assay at the Johns Hopkins FTIC core. TCRdb reran the public reads through fastp at Q25 and MiXCR, keeping productive beta chains. Under each unique CDR3 protein, matching rows form one entry showing the most common genes and DNA. For this sample there are 9,900 or so distinct CDR3 sequences; 26% appear just once. Around 45% of the sample is taken by the ten largest. What these receptors recognize is not known.

Specimen: CD4+ T cells from blood, cultured in vitro, collected before SARS-CoV-2 vaccination. Receptors originate from a human donor who received a COVID-19 vaccine.

The rearrangement joins TRBV20-1 to TRBJ2-5; D is perhaps TRBD1 (6 bases). This CDR3 comprises 16 residues. Germline CDR1 and CDR2: DFQATT and SNEGSKA (reference sequence). Trimming cost V 1 base and J 4 bases, with 19 bases left between them. The CDR3 DNA reads TGCAGTGCTAGAGTTACCGCTTGGGGGCTTATAGAGACCCAGTACTTC. Translated, it gives CSARVTAWGLIETQYF.

This clonotype was seen only a few times. The rearrangement links TRBV5-1 to TRBJ2-5, with 7 bases identical to TRBD2. CDR1 and CDR2 from the germline V gene are SGHRS and YFSETQ. The CDR3 length is 13 residues. Trimming removed 5 bases from V and 4 bases from J; junction bases left unmatched: 5. As DNA, the CDR3 is TGCGCCAGCAGACGGGGGGATCGAGAGACCCAGTACTTC. Its translation: CASRRGDRETQYF.

In its sample, this clonotype was seen a few times. The genes are TRBV11-2 and TRBJ2-3; maybe TRBD2 (6 bases). The V end lost 0 bases, the J end lost 6 bases, and 7 bases lay between the germline ends. The CDR3 loop spans 13 amino acids. The germline gives CDR1 SGHAT, CDR2 FQNNGV. The CDR3 bases are TGTGCCAGCAGCTTAGACCGGGGGGATACGCAGTATTTT. Its protein product is CASSLDRGDTQYF.

This clonotype was seen more than once but under ten times. The rearrangement joins TRBV3-1 to TRBJ1-2; D is possibly TRBD1 (6 bases). V lost 2 bases to trimming and J lost 2 bases, with 18 bases between them. This CDR3 has 17 amino acids. Germline values: CDR1 LGHDT, CDR2 YNNKEL (reference sequence). The CDR3, as DNA: TGTGCCAGCAGCCAATTCGGTACAGGGAGATCCAACTATGGCTACACCTTC. It translates to CASSQFGTGRSNYGYTF.

Only a few counts were recorded for this clonotype. The chain recombines TRBV10-3 with TRBJ2-3; D gene ambiguous. V lost 1 base, J lost 2 bases, and 13 bases lay in between. This CDR3 has 16 amino acids. The germline CDR1 and CDR2 sequences are ENHRY and SYGVKD. Here the CDR3 DNA reads TGTGCCATCAGTGAGTTCTCAACGGGTGACACAGATACGCAGTATTTT. It specifies CAISEFSTGDTDTQYF.

This clonotype was found a few times. V gene TRBV30 combines with J gene TRBJ1-5; D might be TRBD1 (5 bases). V was cut by 3 bases and J by 4 bases, with 16 bases left in between. Germline assignment: CDR1 GTSNPN and CDR2 SVGIG (reference sequence). CDR3 length equals 15 residues. The CDR3 DNA reads TGTGCCTGGAGCCAAAACCGAGGGGTAAATCAGCCCCAGCATTTT. Translation gives CAWSQNRGVNQPQHF. Combining the CDR3 with reference TRBV30 and TRBJ1-5 gives the whole variable domain SQTIHQWPATLVQPVGSPLSLECTVEGTSNPNLYWYRQAAGRGLQLLFYSVGIGQISSEVPQNLSASRPQDRQFILSSKKLLLSDSGFYLCAWSQNRGVNQPQHFGDGTRLSIL.

This CDR3 reads CASSIGASADTEAFF. The CDR3 bases are TGTGCCAGTAGTATAGGGGCCTCAGCTGACACTGAAGCTTTCTTT. The genes are TRBV19 and TRBJ1-1; D is ambiguous. Deletions cut 1 base from V and 3 bases from J, with 12 bases between. This CDR3 contains 15 residues. CDR1 LNHDA and CDR2 SQIVND come from the germline V gene (reference sequence).

The V gene is TRBV30, the J gene TRBJ2-7; possible D gene TRBD2, 5 bases. Germline CDR1 and CDR2: GTSNPN and SVGIG (reference sequence). The CDR3 totals 14 residues. V lost 4 bases to trimming and J lost 1 base, with 14 bases between them. The CDR3 nucleotides are TGTGCCTGGAAACCAAGCCGAGGGTCCTACGAGCAGTACTTC. It codes for CAWKPSRGSYEQYF.

Only a few counts were recorded for this clonotype. J is TRBJ2-3 and V is TRBV24-1; 7 bases align to TRBD2. Trimming at V came to 3 bases and at J to 2 bases, leaving 4 bases not matched to a gene. Per germline, CDR1 KGHDR and CDR2 SFDVKD. The length of the CDR3 is 15 residues. The CDR3 region has the DNA TGTGCCACCAGTGATGGGACTACTCCCACAGATACGCAGTATTTT. Protein: CATSDGTTPTDTQYF.

This clonotype is medium-sized. The rearrangement uses TRBV19 and TRBJ2-5; D gene ambiguous. Germline-derived CDR1 and CDR2 are LNHDA and SQIVND (reference sequence). The CDR3 contains 13 residues. V lost 5 bases, J lost 1 base, and 8 bases lay in between. CDR3 amino acids: CASSVAGQETQYF. The CDR3 DNA reads TGTGCCAGTAGTGTGGCAGGCCAAGAGACCCAGTACTTC.

V usage is TRBV2 and J usage is TRBJ2-5; a possible D gene is TRBD1 (6 bases). The CDR3 has 14 amino acids. The V and J ends lost 6 bases and 5 bases respectively, with 16 bases between them. Germline V gene sequence: CDR1 SNHLY, CDR2 FYNNEI. The CDR3 spells CASSARGLSETQYF. In nucleotides, the CDR3 is TGTGCCAGCAGCGCCAGGGGTTTAAGCGAGACCCAGTACTTC.

This clonotype has more than one count but fewer than ten. The chain combines TRBV19 with TRBJ1-3; the D gene is possibly TRBD1 (5 bases). The CDR3 spans 14 residues. Trimming removed 5 bases at V and 2 bases at J, with 10 bases between. Germline V gene data show CDR1 as LNHDA and CDR2 as SQIVND (reference sequence). In DNA form, the CDR3 reads TGTGCCAGTAGTTCGGCAGGGACTGGAAACACCATATATTTT. This codes for CASSSAGTGNTIYF.

This clonotype was recorded a few times. The chain couples TRBV7-9 to TRBJ1-2, with TRBD1 matching over 7 bases. The V gene end was trimmed by 1 base and the J gene end by 4 bases; junction bases not matched to a gene: 6. Germline CDR1 is SEHNR and CDR2 is FQNEAQ (reference sequence). The length of the CDR3 is 15 residues. The chain's CDR3 is CASSLGGGLRYGYTF. In DNA, the CDR3 is TGTGCCAGCAGCTTAGGAGGGGGCCTGCGCTATGGCTACACCTTC. Using reference TRBV7-9 and TRBJ1-2 for the parts outside the CDR3, the full variable domain is DTGVSQNPRHKITKRGQNVTFRCDPISEHNRLYWYRQTLGQGPEFLTYFQNEAQLEKSRLLSDRFSAERPKGSFSTLEIQRTEQGDSAMYLCASSLGGGLRYGYTFGSGTRLTVV.

DNA of the CDR3: TGTGCCAGTAGTACCCGGACAGGGGAAAACATTCAGTACTTC. Translated, it gives CASSTRTGENIQYF. The V and J genes are TRBV19 and TRBJ2-4, with TRBD1 identical over 9 bases. The CDR3 contains 14 residues. Germline V lookup: CDR1 LNHDA, CDR2 SQIVND (reference sequence). Trimming cost V 4 bases and J 5 bases; bases outside gene matches: 3.

The J gene is TRBJ2-1, the V gene TRBV12-5, with 7 positions matching TRBD2. The CDR3 extends over 13 amino acids. Per germline, CDR1 LGHNT and CDR2 FRNRAP. V was clipped by 2 bases and J by 8 bases; unmatched bases: 3. The CDR3 DNA reads TGTGCTAGTGGTTTGTCGGGGAGGGATGAGCAGTTCTTC. This gives the protein CASGLSGRDEQFF. Full variable domain (rest looked up from reference TRBV12-5 and TRBJ2-1): DARVTQTPRHKVTEMGQEVTMRCQPILGHNTVFWYRQTMMQGLELLAYFRNRAPLDDSGMPKDRFSAEMPDATLATLKIQPSEPRDSAVYFCASGLSGRDEQFFGPGTRLTVL.

This sequence joins TRBV7-2 and TRBJ2-3, with 8 bases aligning to TRBD2. The CDR3 is 14 residues long. With V trimmed by 0 bases and J by 10 bases, 6 bases remained unmatched. Germline CDR1 reads SGHTA; CDR2 reads FQGNSA. The CDR3 DNA reads as TGTGCCAGCAGCTTAGCTTTGCGGGGGGCCTCGCAGTATTTT. Its translation: CASSLALRGASQYF.

As to this clonotype: A read error may account for a junction end that differs from germline. CDR3 residues: CASSRRQGGAGNEKLVF. Written as DNA, the CDR3 is TGTGCCAGCAGCCGCCGACAGGGGGGAGCGGGAAATGAAAAACTGGTTTTT. This sequence joins TRBV14 and TRBJ1-4; 9 nucleotides line up with TRBD1. Germline CDR1 and CDR2: SGHDN and FVKESK. CDR3 length: 17 amino acids.

Only a few counts were recorded for this clonotype. The chain recombines TRBV7-8 with TRBJ1-4; no clear D. V lost 1 base and J 3 bases, leaving 18 bases between the germline ends. In germline, CDR1 is SGHVS, CDR2 FQNEAQ. CDR3 length: 18 residues. In DNA form, the CDR3 reads TGTGCCAGCAGCTTAGATCTCGTGGGAATGGAGGCTAATGAAAAACTGTTTTTT. It codes for CASSLDLVGMEANEKLFF.

The chain joins TRBV6-5 to TRBJ2-7; 7 nucleotides agree with TRBD1. The CDR3 spans 14 residues. Germline CDR1 reads MNHEY; CDR2 reads SVGAGI. V gave up 2 bases and J gave up 1 base; unmatched junction bases: 2. The CDR3 is CASSYTGESYEQYF. CDR3 in DNA: TGTGCCAGCAGTTACACAGGGGAGTCCTACGAGCAGTACTTC.

The chain links TRBV10-1 to TRBJ2-5; 7 nucleotides agree with TRBD1. This CDR3 contains 17 residues. V trimming: 7 bases; J trimming: 1 base; junction bases outside the gene matches: 15. CDR1 is WNHNN, CDR2 SYGVQD, per germline (reference sequence). The CDR3 nucleotides read TGCGCCAGCAACCCCCCCGAGGCAGGGGGTCGCCAAGAGACCCAGTACTTC. Translating it yields CASNPPEAGGRQETQYF.

The V and J genes are TRBV24-1 and TRBJ1-2; 11 bases fit TRBD1. CDR3 size: 15 residues. The V gene end was trimmed by 5 bases and the J gene end by 9 bases; junction bases not matched to a gene: 10. Germline lookup yields CDR1 KGHDR and CDR2 SFDVKD. The CDR3 region has the DNA TGTGCCACCAGTGGGTGGACAGGGGGCGAAGAGAGCTACACCTTC. The encoded protein is CATSGWTGGEESYTF.

By sample fraction, this clonotype is medium-sized (0.01 to 0.1%). V and J are TRBV2 and TRBJ2-7; no clear D gene. Germline CDR1 reads SNHLY; CDR2 reads FYNNEI. The CDR3 runs to 14 residues. The ends were cut back, 7 bases at V and 0 bases at J, with 13 bases in the middle. The CDR3 sequence: CASKGLGNSYEQYF. The DNA of the CDR3 is TGTGCCAGCAAAGGGTTGGGGAACTCCTACGAGCAGTACTTC.

This clonotype appeared a few times. This rearrangement joins TRBV6-5 to TRBJ1-3; TRBD1 matches at 7 bases. This CDR3 contains 16 residues. V was pared by 2 bases and J by 0 bases, with 4 bases of the junction left unmatched. Per germline, CDR1 MNHEY and CDR2 SVGAGI. The DNA of the CDR3 is TGTGCCAGCAGTTACCCGGGACAGAGCTCTGGAAACACCATATATTTT. Its translation: CASSYPGQSSGNTIYF.

The CDR3 coding sequence is TGTGCCAGTAGTGATGGCAGGAATTCACCCCTCCACTTT. Translated: CASSDGRNSPLHF. The chain is built from TRBV19 and TRBJ1-6; no reliable D call. This CDR3 is 13 amino acids long. Germline CDR1 reads LNHDA; CDR2 reads SQIVND (reference sequence). V was shortened by 5 bases and J by 7 bases, with 9 bases between the two germline ends. The full variable domain, with the rest looked up from reference TRBV19 and TRBJ1-6, is DGGITQSPKYLFRKEGQNVTLSCEQNLNHDAMYWYRQDPGQGLRLIYYSQIVNDFQKGDIAEGYSVSREKKESFPLTVTSAQKNPTAFYLCASSDGRNSPLHFGNGTRLTVT.

V is TRBV7-9 and J is TRBJ1-3; weak D call: TRBD1 (6 bases). The CDR3 runs to 14 residues. V dropped 0 bases and J dropped 4 bases, with 7 bases sitting between them. Germline CDR1 and CDR2: SEHNR and FQNEAQ (reference sequence). The CDR3 nucleotides are TGTGCCAGCAGCTTAGCCGACAGGGGAAACACCATATATTTT. It yields the protein CASSLADRGNTIYF.